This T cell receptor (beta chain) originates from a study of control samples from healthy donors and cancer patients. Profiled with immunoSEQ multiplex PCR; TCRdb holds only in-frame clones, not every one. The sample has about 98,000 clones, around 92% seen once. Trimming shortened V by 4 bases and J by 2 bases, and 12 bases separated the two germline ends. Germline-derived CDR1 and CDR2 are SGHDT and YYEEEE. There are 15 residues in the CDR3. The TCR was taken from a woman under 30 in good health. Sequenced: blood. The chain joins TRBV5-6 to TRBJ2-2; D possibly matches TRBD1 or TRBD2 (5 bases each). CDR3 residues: CASSVGRYNTGELFF. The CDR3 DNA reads TGTGCCAGCAGCGTGGGACGGTACAACACCGGGGAGCTGTTTTTT.